This T cell receptor beta chain was sequenced for a study of regulatory T cells in long-lasting Graves disease. Deletions cut 7 bases from V and 1 base from J, with 10 bases between. CDR1 is MDHEN, CDR2 SYDVKM, per germline. The CDR3 covers 13 residues. Construction of TCR beta libraries relied on iRepertoire HTBI primers and on Arm-PCR targeting CDR3 regions. One entry per CDR3 protein, called by TCRdb with MiXCR from the multiplex PCR reads. The data contain about 350,000 distinct CDR3 sequences, 16% of them singletons. This clonotype was observed at least ten times. No antigen is known for it. Time point reported: newly diagnosed GD, antithyroid drugs for less than 3 months. PBMCs were the source of the RNA used for TCR sequencing. Study findings and constraints: Lower TCR diversity was seen in persistent Graves' patients than in newly diagnosed ones. There were preferences for TRBV28, TRBJ1-2 and TRBJ2-5 in persistent disease.

This same sample was also taken into another study, of T cells in Graves' hyperthyroidism and ophthalmopathy. That source notes: Also found in blood were most expanded thyroid clonotypes above 0.001. Ophthalmopathy and stable hyperthyroidism were told apart by a 13 V-J model.

The sequencing here drew on peripheral blood mononuclear cells (PBMCs), taken at new diagnosis, from a patient treated with antithyroid drugs. The clonotype was recovered from a man aged 40-49 years with Graves disease. V is TRBV28 and J is TRBJ2-5; D may be TRBD1 (5 bases). In DNA form, the CDR3 reads TGTGCCAGCAACCCCGACAGCCAAGAGACCCAGTACTTC. Protein product: CASNPDSQETQYF.